These T cell receptor beta chains were read from a single sample in a study of cytomegalovirus exposure and HLA in healthy donors. Data came from immunoSEQ multiplex PCR; TCRdb stores just in-frame clones and leaves some out. The sample carries 77,000 or so clones, about 80% recorded once. The material sequenced was PBMCs. These receptors came from a middle-aged woman in good health and CMV-seronegative. The conserved cysteine and the conserved F or W are not part of the CDR3 here. Fields, in order: V gene, J gene, clone size, CDR3 protein. Clone size, where shown, is once, few, many, or a class for clones that have expanded.

TRBV7-8	TRBJ2-7	.	ASSLGTGTRRGLAQQY
TRBV10-3	TRBJ1-2	.	AISESLDTNYGYT
TRBV9	TRBJ1-1	.	ASSATGIRDTEAF
TRBV6-6	TRBJ2-1	.	ASSSPLAGDYNEQF
TRBV21-1	TRBJ2-1	.	ASSLGAGAQVMYNEQF
TRBV4-3	TRBJ2-7	.	ASSQDLGGGGYEQY
TRBV6-1	TRBJ2-4	.	ASRKTHREDIQY
TRBV18	TRBJ1-5	.	ASSPTRDRGQPQH
TRBV29-1	TRBJ1-1	.	SVAQGAVTEAF
TRBV30	TRBJ1-3	.	AWSGQGRRRNTIY
TRBV9	TRBJ2-1	.	ASSVPGGRGDEQF
TRBV19	TRBJ1-5	.	ASSGIGQGGNQPQH
TRBV5-4	TRBJ2-1	.	ASTLRDSYNEQF
TRBV6-6	TRBJ1-4	.	ASRSNEKLF
TRBV7-2	TRBJ2-2	.	ASSLESTGSGELF
TRBV5-1	TRBJ2-5	.	ASSLFVAGGPQETQY
TRBV7-6	TRBJ2-3	.	ASSSPYTDTQY
TRBV11-2	TRBJ2-7	.	ASSLADRGFDEQY
TRBV5-1	TRBJ2-5	.	ASSPREGGETQY
TRBV23-1	TRBJ2-5	once	ASSQSPRASGETQY
TRBV9	TRBJ1-4	.	ASSVDRTHPFNEKLF
TRBV7-3	TRBJ2-2	.	ASSIGLNTGELF
TRBV6-5	TRBJ2-1	few	ASRSERGSNEQF
TRBV9	TRBJ2-1	.	ASSVGGRAGDEQF
TRBV7-2	TRBJ2-1	few	ASSLGLAEYNEQF
TRBV30	TRBJ2-7	.	AWKVQGAYEQY
TRBV2	TRBJ1-2	.	ASRIEYGYT
TRBV30	TRBJ1-4	.	AWSAHSGGENEKLF
TRBV15	TRBJ2-5	.	ATSSDRRRTQY
TRBV7-9	TRBJ2-3	.	ASSELADTQY
TRBV5-1	TRBJ1-4	.	ASSLKGQSNEKLF
TRBV7-6	TRBJ2-7	.	ASSSRSSYEQY
TRBV5-1	TRBJ2-2	.	ASSSTPSGNTGELF
TRBV5-1	TRBJ2-4	.	ASSLALTGLAGGLAKNIQY
TRBV4-2	TRBJ2-1	.	ASSLRTSGGYNEQF
TRBV11-2	TRBJ1-4	.	ASSRGTNEKLF
TRBV15	TRBJ2-7	.	ATSRDQGLGEQY
TRBV5-1	TRBJ1-5	.	ASNTWTGDQPQH
TRBV6-1	TRBJ1-2	.	ASNPGDHYGYT
TRBV5-1	TRBJ2-1	.	ASSLRTGGNNEQF
TRBV29-1	TRBJ2-3	.	SVQGLAATSTDTQY